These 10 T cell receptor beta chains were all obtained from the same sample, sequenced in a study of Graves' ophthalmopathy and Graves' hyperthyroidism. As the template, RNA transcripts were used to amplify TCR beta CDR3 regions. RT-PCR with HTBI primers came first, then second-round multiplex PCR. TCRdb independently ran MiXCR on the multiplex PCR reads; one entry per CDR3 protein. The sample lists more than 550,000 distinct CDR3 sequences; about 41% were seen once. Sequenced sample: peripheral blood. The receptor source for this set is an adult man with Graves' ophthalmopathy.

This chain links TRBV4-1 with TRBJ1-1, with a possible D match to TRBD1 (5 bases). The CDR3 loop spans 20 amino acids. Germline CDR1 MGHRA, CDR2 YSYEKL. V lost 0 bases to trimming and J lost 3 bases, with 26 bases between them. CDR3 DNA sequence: TGCGCCAGCAGCCAAGACACCGGAATCGGACTTCCAACGGGGGACACTGAAGCTTTCTTT. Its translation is CASSQDTGIGLPTGDTEAFF.

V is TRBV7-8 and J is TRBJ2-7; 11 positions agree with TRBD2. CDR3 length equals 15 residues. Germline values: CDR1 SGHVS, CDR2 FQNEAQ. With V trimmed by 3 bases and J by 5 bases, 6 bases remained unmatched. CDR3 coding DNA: TGTGCCAGCAGCTTTGGGACTAGCGGAGCCAACGAGCAGTACTTC. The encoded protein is CASSFGTSGANEQYF.

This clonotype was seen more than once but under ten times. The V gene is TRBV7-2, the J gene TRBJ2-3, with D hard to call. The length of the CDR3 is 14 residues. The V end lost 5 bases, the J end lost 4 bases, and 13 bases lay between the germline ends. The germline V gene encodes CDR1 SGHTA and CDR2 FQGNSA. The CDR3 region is CASSPSITADTQYF. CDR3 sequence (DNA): TGTGCCAGCAGCCCATCTATAACGGCAGATACGCAGTATTTT.

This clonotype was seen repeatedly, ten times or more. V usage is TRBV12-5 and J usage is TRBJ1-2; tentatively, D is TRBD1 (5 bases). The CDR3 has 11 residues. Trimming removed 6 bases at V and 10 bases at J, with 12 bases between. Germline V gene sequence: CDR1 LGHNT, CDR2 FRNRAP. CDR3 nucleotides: TGTGCTAGTGGCCCCCCGGGGGACTACACCTTC. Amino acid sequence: CASGPPGDYTF.

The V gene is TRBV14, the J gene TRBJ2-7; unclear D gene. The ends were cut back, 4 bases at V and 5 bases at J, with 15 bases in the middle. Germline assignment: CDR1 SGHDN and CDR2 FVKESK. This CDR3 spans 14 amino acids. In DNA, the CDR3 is TGTGCCAGCAGCCGTCGGTGGGGATCGGACGAGCAGTACTTC. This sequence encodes CASSRRWGSDEQYF.

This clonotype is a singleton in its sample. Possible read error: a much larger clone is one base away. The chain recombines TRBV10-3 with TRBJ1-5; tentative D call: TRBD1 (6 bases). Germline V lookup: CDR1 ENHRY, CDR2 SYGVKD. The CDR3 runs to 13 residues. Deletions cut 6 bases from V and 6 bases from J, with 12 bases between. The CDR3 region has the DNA TGTGCCATCAGCTTAGGAGGGGGTCAGCCCCAGCATTTT. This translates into CAISLGGGQPQHF.

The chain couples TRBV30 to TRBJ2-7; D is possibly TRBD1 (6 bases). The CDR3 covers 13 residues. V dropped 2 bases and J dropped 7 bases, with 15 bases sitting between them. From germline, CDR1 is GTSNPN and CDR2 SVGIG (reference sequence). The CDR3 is CAWSLGHSKEQYF. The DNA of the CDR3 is TGTGCCTGGAGTCTGGGACACTCAAAGGAGCAGTACTTC. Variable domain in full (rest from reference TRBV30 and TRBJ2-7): SQTIHQWPATLVQPVGSPLSLECTVEGTSNPNLYWYRQAAGRGLQLLFYSVGIGQISSEVPQNLSASRPQDRQFILSSKKLLLSDSGFYLCAWSLGHSKEQYFGPGTRLTVT.

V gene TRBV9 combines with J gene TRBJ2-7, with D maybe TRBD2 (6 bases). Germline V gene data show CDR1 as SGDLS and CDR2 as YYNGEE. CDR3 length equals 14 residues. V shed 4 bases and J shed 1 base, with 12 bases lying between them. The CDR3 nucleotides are TGTGCCAGCAGCCATATGGGACTTTCCTACGAGCAGTACTTC. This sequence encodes CASSHMGLSYEQYF.

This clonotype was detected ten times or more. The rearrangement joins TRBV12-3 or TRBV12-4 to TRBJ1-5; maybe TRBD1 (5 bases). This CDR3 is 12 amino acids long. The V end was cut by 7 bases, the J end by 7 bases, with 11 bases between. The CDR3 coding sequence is TGTGCCAGCACTTACGGGGACCAGCCCCAGCATTTT. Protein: CASTYGDQPQHF.

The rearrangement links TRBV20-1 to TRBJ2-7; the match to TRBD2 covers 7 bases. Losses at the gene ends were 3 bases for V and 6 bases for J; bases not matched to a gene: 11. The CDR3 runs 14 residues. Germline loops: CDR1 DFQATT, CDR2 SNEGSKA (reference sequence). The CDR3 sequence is CSARRQGGPSEQYF. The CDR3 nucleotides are TGCAGTGCTAGGAGGCAGGGAGGGCCGAGCGAGCAGTACTTC.